This note documents a single T cell receptor (beta chain) sequence. These data originate in a study of blood T cell repertoires in COVID-19. As for the study in general: PBMCs, B-cell-depleted T cells, or T cells provided the cDNA or gDNA that made up the material.

Original data processing: From reference gene primer amplification, estimates of nucleated cell counts were derived. Generated by immunoSEQ multiplex PCR, the TCRdb table keeps only in-frame clones and is missing some. V and J calls and clone size come straight from that table; D and trimming were deduced from the DNA. The table records about 90,000 clones, under 95% of them present only once. This receptor was identified in a human donor with active COVID-19. The donor label of this sample is uncertain. Sequencing input: peripheral blood.

The DNA of the CDR3 is TGTGCCAGTAGTCAAAATCCCCCCGGGGGGGGCGCGGAAGCTTTCTTT. Protein sequence: CASSQNPPGGGAEAFF. This sequence joins TRBV19 and TRBJ1-1, with D maybe TRBD1 (6 bases). CDR3 length: 16 amino acids. The V gene lost 5 bases and the J gene lost 8 bases, with 24 bases spanning the gap. Per germline, CDR1 LNHDA and CDR2 SQIVND (reference sequence).